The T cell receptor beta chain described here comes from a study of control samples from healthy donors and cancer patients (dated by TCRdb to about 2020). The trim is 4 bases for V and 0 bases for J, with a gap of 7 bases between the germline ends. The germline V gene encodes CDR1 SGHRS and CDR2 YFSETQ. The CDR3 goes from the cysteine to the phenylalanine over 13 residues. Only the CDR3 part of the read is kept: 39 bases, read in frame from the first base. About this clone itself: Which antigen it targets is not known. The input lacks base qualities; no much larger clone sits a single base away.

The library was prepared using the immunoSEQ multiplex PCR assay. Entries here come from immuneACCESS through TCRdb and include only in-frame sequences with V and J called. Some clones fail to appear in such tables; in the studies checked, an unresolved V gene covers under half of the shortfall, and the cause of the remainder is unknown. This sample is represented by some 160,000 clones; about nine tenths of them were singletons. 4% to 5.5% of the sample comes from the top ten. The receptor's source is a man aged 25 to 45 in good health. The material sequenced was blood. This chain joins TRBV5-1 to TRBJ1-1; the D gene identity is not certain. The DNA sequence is TGCGCCAGCAGCAGGGCCATGAACACTGAAGCTTTCTTT. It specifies CASSRAMNTEAFF.